Below, one T cell receptor beta chain is given with its context. This clone has just a few counts. Which antigen it targets is not known. The record has no base qualities; no much larger clone is one base away. The data derive from a study of OX40 agonist ivuxolimab in advanced cancers. As for the study more broadly: The costimulatory receptor OX40 (CD134) was targeted by ivuxolimab, a fully human IgG2 agonistic monoclonal antibody. Intravenous ivuxolimab was administered to patients every 2 weeks at six dose levels: 0.01, 0.1, 0.3, 1.5, 3 and 10 mg/kg. Of the roughly 52 dose-escalation patients, hepatocellular carcinoma was present in approximately 20, melanoma in around 15, renal cell carcinoma in 9 and head and neck cancer in 9. The dose-escalation cohort was 82.7% male with a mean age of roughly 60 years, ranging from roughly 23 to 79. Patients were allowed to have had prior anti-PD-1, anti-PD-L1 or anti-CTLA-4 therapy, and 40% of the dose-escalation patients had been treated with checkpoint inhibitors. Partial responses occurred in three dose-escalation patients, of whom one had hepatocellular carcinoma and two had cutaneous melanoma. The purpose of peripheral TCRbeta sequencing was to test whether ivuxolimab changed TCR sequence diversity and led to clonal T-cell expansion. The monotherapy dose-escalation portion (N of about 57 patients) of the phase I ivuxolimab trial is reported in the paper. The paper as a whole reports these results and caveats: Low levels of normalized T-cell clonal expansion were also shown by some nonresponding patients. In partial responders in the 0.1-3.0 mg/kg groups, normalized peripheral clonal expansion was found to be among the lowest, especially among CD8+ T cells. Antigen specificity was not determined for the clonally expanded peripheral T cells. At doses from 0.1 to 3.0 mg/kg, clonal expansion was seen in both CD4+ and CD8+ blood T cells between baseline and week 6. After ivuxolimab, expanded clones were on average more numerous among CD8+ T cells than among CD4+ T cells.

The trim is 3 bases for V and 2 bases for J, with a gap of 11 bases between the germline ends. Including cysteine and phenylalanine, the CDR3 has 14 amino acids. Only CDR3 DNA remains: 42 bases, in frame from the first base. CDR1 and CDR2 were assigned from the germline V gene (reference sequence) as GTSNPN and SVGIG. For sequencing of the TCRbeta CDR3 region, genomic DNA was extracted from the sorted cells. The immunoSEQ Assay was used for sequencing of TCRbeta CDR3 regions. TCRdb took over this immuneACCESS table, retaining in-frame rearrangements with V and J assigned. Such tables are incomplete; in checked studies, under half of the missing clones stem from an unresolved V gene, and the remainder is unexplained. For this sample the table gives about 21,000 clones, of which 75% to 85% were detected only once. The ten largest clonotypes hold 8% to 10% of the sample. The trial excluded patients who had a history of autoimmune disease or were on systemic immunosuppression. Peripheral blood for TCR sequencing was drawn from every dose cohort at baseline, at cycle 4 day 1 and at cycle 7 day 1. The samples were taken from a phase I, first-in-human, multicenter, open-label dose-escalation trial of ivuxolimab. Adults with locally advanced or metastatic head and neck squamous cell, hepatocellular, melanoma or renal cell carcinoma were enrolled in the trial. Before TCR sequencing, CD4+ T cells and CD8+ T cells from peripheral blood were sorted into separate populations.

The origin of this receptor is an adult with an advanced solid tumor such as melanoma, head and neck, liver or kidney cancer. The sequenced sample was CD4+ or CD8+ T cells sorted from blood, obtained in a trial of the OX40 agonist ivuxolimab. The rearranged chain carries TRBV30 and TRBJ2-4; the D gene lacks a confident call. The base sequence is TGTGCCTGGAGCCCTACCGGCTCCAAAAACATTCAGTACTTC. This is translated as CAWSPTGSKNIQYF.